The 22 T cell receptor beta chains below were found in one sample sequenced in a study of cytomegalovirus exposure and HLA in healthy donors. The study ran its PCR with 60 Vbeta and 13 Jbeta primers. Measured with immunoSEQ multiplex PCR; TCRdb has only the in-frame clones, and not every one. The data contain roughly 200,000 clones, about 9% of them singletons. Sample: PBMCs. Receptor source: a young woman in good health and CMV-seropositive.

This clone showed up just a few times. The CDR3 bases are TGTGCCATCAGTGAGGACCAGGGGCTCGTTGGCTACACCTTC. Translating it yields CAISEDQGLVGYTF. J is TRBJ1-2 and V is TRBV10-3; possible D gene TRBD1, 6 bases. This CDR3 spans 14 amino acids. Per the germline V gene, CDR1 is ENHRY and CDR2 is SYGVKD. V was shortened by 2 bases and J by 7 bases, with 14 bases between the two germline ends.

The V and J genes are TRBV9 and TRBJ1-1; 10 bases are a match to TRBD1. This CDR3 contains 13 residues. Trimming took 4 bases from V and 5 from J; bases not matched to a gene: 2. Germline V gene sequence: CDR1 SGDLS, CDR2 YYNGEE. The CDR3 DNA sequence: TGTGCCAGCAGCACGGGACAGGGGACTGAAGCTTTCTTT. Translating gives CASSTGQGTEAFF.

This clone was seen a handful of times. The CDR3 loop is CASIPGQGKRGYTF. The CDR3, as DNA: TGTGCCAGTATTCCCGGGCAGGGAAAGAGAGGCTACACCTTC. The V and J genes are TRBV19 and TRBJ1-2, with D tentatively TRBD1 (5 bases). In germline, CDR1 is LNHDA, CDR2 SQIVND (reference sequence). Between the trimmed V and J ends, which lost 7 bases and 8 bases, there was a span of 20 bases. CDR3 length equals 14 residues. Together with reference TRBV19 and TRBJ1-2, the CDR3 gives the full variable domain: DGGITQSPKYLFRKEGQNVTLSCEQNLNHDAMYWYRQDPGQGLRLIYYSQIVNDFQKGDIAEGYSVSREKKESFPLTVTSAQKNPTAFYLCASIPGQGKRGYTFGSGTRLTVV.

The chain is built from TRBV5-1 and TRBJ2-5; 15 bases match TRBD2. V lost 4 bases, J lost 2 bases, and 9 bases stayed unmatched. The CDR3 contains 18 residues. Germline V lookup: CDR1 SGHRS, CDR2 YFSETQ. CDR3 region: CASSRGLAGGWGQETQYF. CDR3 coding DNA: TGCGCCAGCAGCAGGGGACTAGCGGGAGGCTGGGGGCAAGAGACCCAGTACTTC. Complete variable domain (other parts from reference TRBV5-1 and TRBJ2-5): KAGVTQTPRYLIKTRGQQVTLSCSPISGHRSVSWYQQTPGQGLQFLFEYFSETQRNKGNFPGRFSGRQFSNSRSEMNVSTLELGDSALYLCASSRGLAGGWGQETQYFGPGTRLLVL.

The chain links TRBV2 to TRBJ1-1; TRBD1 agrees at 7 bases. Trimming at V came to 6 bases and at J to 5 bases, leaving 12 bases not matched to a gene. In germline, CDR1 is SNHLY, CDR2 FYNNEI. CDR3 length equals 15 residues. CDR3 sequence reads: CASRADRVRGTEAFF. In DNA, the CDR3 is TGTGCCAGCAGGGCCGACAGGGTGAGGGGGACTGAAGCTTTCTTT.

This chain connects TRBV5-4 to TRBJ2-5; 10 bases match TRBD2. CDR1 is SGHNT, CDR2 YYREEE, per germline (reference sequence). CDR3 size: 15 residues. V lost 2 bases, J lost 1 base, and 2 bases stayed unmatched. The CDR3 sequence: CASSFGLAVQETQYF. The CDR3 coding sequence is TGTGCCAGCAGCTTCGGACTAGCGGTCCAAGAGACCCAGTACTTC.

This clone was seen only a few times. The gene calls are TRBV11-2 and TRBJ2-7; D may be TRBD1 (5 bases). CDR1 is SGHAT, CDR2 FQNNGV, per germline. This CDR3 region has 12 residues. V was cut by 5 bases and J by 6 bases, with 11 bases left in between. This chain's CDR3 is CASSDRGGEQYF. For the CDR3, the DNA is TGTGCCAGCAGCGATAGGGGTGGCGAGCAGTACTTC.

J is TRBJ2-5 and V is TRBV28; D gene unclear. The germline V and J ends were trimmed by 6 bases and 1 base, with 3 bases remaining between them. The CDR3 runs to 11 residues. The germline V gene has CDR1 MDHEN and CDR2 SYDVKM. CDR3 protein: CASSSQETQYF. CDR3 coding DNA: TGTGCCAGCAGCTCCCAAGAGACCCAGTACTTC.

The chain recombines TRBV6-6 with TRBJ2-2; TRBD1 aligns across 11 bases. Germline V gives CDR1 MNHNY, CDR2 SVGAGI (reference sequence). The junction had 5 bases not matched to a gene; V was cut back by 6 bases and J by 5 bases. This CDR3 has 15 amino acids. CDR3 sequence reads: CASRNWDRGTGELFF. The DNA of the CDR3 is TGTGCCAGCAGAAACTGGGACAGGGGGACCGGGGAGCTGTTTTTT.

The chain has TRBV27 and TRBJ2-7; perhaps TRBD1 as D (6 bases). Germline V gives CDR1 MNHEY, CDR2 SMNVEV (reference sequence). CDR3 length: 13 amino acids. Trimming took off 7 bases at V and 0 bases at J, with 10 bases between the two ends. The CDR3 here is CASIGQPSYEQYF. The CDR3 DNA reads TGTGCCAGCATTGGACAGCCCTCCTACGAGCAGTACTTC.

In the case of this clone: The sample has other DNA sequences that encode this CDR3 too. J is TRBJ2-3 and V is TRBV2; D uncertain. Trimming shortened V by 6 bases and J by 1 base, and 5 bases separated the two germline ends. CDR1 and CDR2 from the germline V gene are SNHLY and FYNNEI. CDR3 size: 12 residues. This CDR3 is CASRAGTDTQYF. The CDR3 DNA sequence: TGTGCCAGCAGGGCGGGCACAGATACGCAGTATTTT.

The rearrangement joins TRBV19 to TRBJ1-3; D not resolved. This CDR3 contains 14 residues. Trimming took off 3 bases at V and 1 base at J, with 7 bases between the two ends. Germline CDR1 and CDR2: LNHDA and SQIVND (reference sequence). This chain's CDR3 is CASSMVRSGNTIYF. DNA of the CDR3: TGTGCCAGTAGTATGGTCAGATCTGGAAACACCATATATTTT. Full variable domain (remainder filled in from reference TRBV19 and TRBJ1-3): DGGITQSPKYLFRKEGQNVTLSCEQNLNHDAMYWYRQDPGQGLRLIYYSQIVNDFQKGDIAEGYSVSREKKESFPLTVTSAQKNPTAFYLCASSMVRSGNTIYFGEGSWLTVV.

There are a few counts of this clone. This chain joins TRBV19 and TRBJ2-7, with 8 bases identical to TRBD2. Trimming took 5 bases from V and 1 from J; bases not matched to a gene: 19. The CDR3 runs to 19 residues. Looked up from germline, CDR1 is LNHDA and CDR2 is SQIVND (reference sequence). The CDR3 loop reads CASSPLRSGFGGRSYEQYF. For the CDR3, the DNA is TGTGCCAGTAGTCCCTTAAGGTCTGGGTTCGGCGGGAGGTCCTACGAGCAGTACTTC.

This clone was seen only a few times. Other nucleotide sequences in the sample specify the same CDR3. V and J are TRBV30 and TRBJ1-2; the match to TRBD1 covers 8 bases. CDR3 length: 13 residues. The V gene end was trimmed by 2 bases and the J gene end by 5 bases; junction bases not matched to a gene: 4. Germline V gene sequence: CDR1 GTSNPN, CDR2 SVGIG (reference sequence). CDR3 in amino acids: CAWSLQGGYGYTF. The CDR3 DNA reads TGTGCCTGGAGTTTACAGGGGGGGTATGGCTACACCTTC.

This clone has only a few counts. The CDR3 coding sequence is TGTGCCTGGAGTTACAACTCTGGAAACACCATATATTTT. It yields the protein CAWSYNSGNTIYF. The chain uses TRBV30 and TRBJ1-3; no reliable D call. Per the germline V gene, CDR1 is GTSNPN and CDR2 is SVGIG (reference sequence). The CDR3 spans 13 residues. The germline V and J ends were trimmed by 2 bases and 0 bases, with 5 bases remaining between them. Using reference TRBV30 and TRBJ1-3 for the parts outside the CDR3, the full variable domain is SQTIHQWPATLVQPVGSPLSLECTVEGTSNPNLYWYRQAAGRGLQLLFYSVGIGQISSEVPQNLSASRPQDRQFILSSKKLLLSDSGFYLCAWSYNSGNTIYFGEGSWLTVV.

This clone was seen a few times. The chain has TRBV9 and TRBJ1-2; D unclear. CDR1 is SGDLS and CDR2 is YYNGEE in the germline V gene. With 7 bases removed from V and 4 bases from J, the gap between germline ends came to 14 bases. This CDR3 has 13 residues. CDR3 in DNA: TGTGCCAGCGTTTCGCAGGCCCCCTATGGCTACACCTTC. Translated: CASVSQAPYGYTF.

This chain links TRBV6-6 with TRBJ1-2; D possibly corresponds to TRBD1 (5 bases). V lost 7 bases and J 8 bases, leaving 17 bases between the germline ends. Germline CDR1 and CDR2: MNHNY and SVGAGI (reference sequence). This CDR3 has 13 residues. The CDR3 loop is CASNPGGGGGYTF. The CDR3 DNA is TGTGCCAGCAACCCCGGGGGGGGAGGCGGCTACACCTTC.

The chain recombines TRBV7-9 with TRBJ2-5; 7 positions agree with TRBD1. The germline gives CDR1 SEHNR, CDR2 FQNEAQ (reference sequence). The V and J ends lost 0 bases and 9 bases, in that order; junction bases with no gene match: 7. CDR3 length: 14 residues. The CDR3 DNA reads as TGTGCCAGCAGCTTAGCCCCGACAGGGATGGCCCAGTACTTC. Translated: CASSLAPTGMAQYF.

This chain joins TRBV2 and TRBJ2-2; perhaps TRBD2 as D (6 bases). With 8 bases removed from V and 7 bases from J, the gap between germline ends came to 11 bases. CDR1 is SNHLY and CDR2 is FYNNEI in the germline V gene. The length of the CDR3 is 12 residues. The CDR3 reads CASGSEGGELFF. CDR3 DNA: TGTGCCAGCGGGTCGGAGGGCGGGGAGCTGTTTTTT.

The chain joins TRBV5-1 to TRBJ2-2; TRBD2 agrees at 8 bases. The trim removed 4 bases at V and 5 bases at J, leaving 7 bases unmatched. CDR3 length: 15 residues. CDR1 and CDR2 from the germline V gene are SGHRS and YFSETQ. This chain's CDR3 is CASSPSGTSTGELFF. The CDR3 DNA sequence: TGCGCCAGCAGCCCCTCCGGGACTAGTACCGGGGAGCTGTTTTTT. Variable domain in full (rest from reference TRBV5-1 and TRBJ2-2): KAGVTQTPRYLIKTRGQQVTLSCSPISGHRSVSWYQQTPGQGLQFLFEYFSETQRNKGNFPGRFSGRQFSNSRSEMNVSTLELGDSALYLCASSPSGTSTGELFFGEGSRLTVL.

V and J are TRBV5-1 and TRBJ2-3, with 7 bases aligning to TRBD2. This CDR3 has 15 residues. J lost 2 bases, V lost 0 bases, and 3 bases had no gene match. The germline gives CDR1 SGHRS, CDR2 YFSETQ. For the CDR3, the DNA is TGCGCCAGCAGCTTGGGGACTAGTCTCACAGATACGCAGTATTTT. Its translation is CASSLGTSLTDTQYF. Full variable domain (outside the CDR3, taken from reference TRBV5-1 and TRBJ2-3): KAGVTQTPRYLIKTRGQQVTLSCSPISGHRSVSWYQQTPGQGLQFLFEYFSETQRNKGNFPGRFSGRQFSNSRSEMNVSTLELGDSALYLCASSLGTSLTDTQYFGPGTRLTVL.

The V and J genes are TRBV7-9 and TRBJ1-2; TRBD1 matches at 10 bases. Germline loops: CDR1 SEHNR, CDR2 FQNEAQ (reference sequence). The CDR3 runs to 19 residues. The trim removed 1 base at V and 6 bases at J, leaving 17 bases unmatched. The DNA for the CDR3 is TGTGCCAGCAGCTTAGGCGGGGCGTCCCCGGGACAGGGGAGGAATGGCTACACCTTC. Its translation: CASSLGGASPGQGRNGYTF.